The 6 T cell receptor beta chains listed next were all sequenced from one sample in a study of breast tumors, draining lymph nodes, adjacent tissues. The lymph nodes were axillary draining lymph nodes from breast cancer patients. One entry per CDR3 protein, called by TCRdb with MiXCR from the multiplex PCR reads. This table holds about 230,000 distinct CDR3 sequences, 32% found once. Sequencing was performed on axillary lymph node tissue. These receptors came from a female donor with breast cancer. Some clones in this sample may be carry-over from other donors' samples.

In regard to this clonotype: Just one base apart from a much larger clone, this may be a read error. The rearrangement joins TRBV20-1 to TRBJ2-3; unclear D gene. Germline CDR1 is DFQATT and CDR2 is SNEGSKA (reference sequence). The CDR3 runs 11 residues. CDR3 sequence reads: CSAHRGDTQSF. CDR3 sequence (DNA): TGCAGTGCGCACCGTGGGGATACGCAGTCTTTT.

About this clonotype itself: A read error is possible here, since a much larger clone lies one base away. The chain employs TRBV20-1 and TRBJ2-7; 7 positions match TRBD2. Germline V gene data show CDR1 as DFQATT and CDR2 as SNEGSKA (reference sequence). J gave up 4 bases and V 5 bases, and 17 bases lay outside the gene matches. The CDR3 spans 16 residues. CDR3 region: CSAAPATGTTGYEQYF. The DNA of the CDR3 is TGCAGTGCTGCCCCCGCTACCGGGACTACCGGGTACGAGCAGTACTTC.

The table lists this clonotype with many counts. The rearrangement uses TRBV10-2 and TRBJ1-2; D call uncertain. From germline, CDR1 is WSHSY and CDR2 SAAADI. The V end lost 7 bases, the J end lost 7 bases, and 13 bases lay between the germline ends. The CDR3 has 12 residues. Here the CDR3 DNA reads TGCGCCAGCATCGGAAGGTTAGGTGGCTACACCTTC. Amino acids: CASIGRLGGYTF.

This clonotype was seen ten or more times. The chain joins TRBV6-6 to TRBJ2-6, with D tentatively TRBD1 (7 bases). CDR1 and CDR2 (germline): MNHNY, SVGAGI (reference sequence). This CDR3 has 19 amino acids. V was cut by 0 bases and J by 2 bases, with 17 bases left in between. The CDR3 coding sequence is TGTGCCAGCAGTTACTCGATGGGCAGGGGGGTGACTGGGGCCAACGTCCTGACTTTC. This translates into CASSYSMGRGVTGANVLTF.

The chain joins TRBV18 to TRBJ2-3, with D possibly matching TRBD2 (6 bases). The V gene lost 3 bases and the J gene lost 1 base, with 11 bases spanning the gap. There are 15 residues in the CDR3. Germline V CDR1 and CDR2: KGHSH, LQKENI. The CDR3 DNA is TGTGCCAGCTCACCCCTCTGGGGGGGCACAGATACGCAGTATTTT. Translated, it gives CASSPLWGGTDTQYF.

This clonotype showed up many times. The V gene is TRBV20-1, the J gene TRBJ1-5, with a weak D call TRBD1 (6 bases). Trimming stripped 0 bases from V and 2 bases from J, with 14 bases between. The germline gives CDR1 DFQATT, CDR2 SNEGSKA (reference sequence). The CDR3 is 16 amino acids. The CDR3 region is CSARDPGAGGNQPQHF. Here the CDR3 DNA reads TGCAGTGCTAGAGATCCAGGGGCGGGCGGCAATCAGCCCCAGCATTTT.